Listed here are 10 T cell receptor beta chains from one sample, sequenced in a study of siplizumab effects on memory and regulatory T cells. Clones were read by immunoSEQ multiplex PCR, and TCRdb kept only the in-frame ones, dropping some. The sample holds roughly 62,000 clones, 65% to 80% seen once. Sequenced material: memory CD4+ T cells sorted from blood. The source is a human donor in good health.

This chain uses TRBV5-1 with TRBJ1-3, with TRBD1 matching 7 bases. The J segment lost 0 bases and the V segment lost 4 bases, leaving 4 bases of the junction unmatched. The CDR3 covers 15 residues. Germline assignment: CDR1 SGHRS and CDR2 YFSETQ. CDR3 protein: CASSPGQSSGNTIYF. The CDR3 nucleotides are TGCGCCAGCAGCCCGGGACAGAGCTCTGGAAACACCATATATTTT. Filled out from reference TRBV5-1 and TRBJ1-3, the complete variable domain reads KAGVTQTPRYLIKTRGQQVTLSCSPISGHRSVSWYQQTPGQGLQFLFEYFSETQRNKGNFPGRFSGRQFSNSRSEMNVSTLELGDSALYLCASSPGQSSGNTIYFGEGSWLTVV.

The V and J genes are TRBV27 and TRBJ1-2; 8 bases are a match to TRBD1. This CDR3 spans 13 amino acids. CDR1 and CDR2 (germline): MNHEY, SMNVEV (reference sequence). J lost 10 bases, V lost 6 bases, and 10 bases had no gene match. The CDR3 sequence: CASSKSDREVYTF. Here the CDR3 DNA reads TGTGCCAGCAGCAAGTCGGACAGGGAAGTCTACACCTTC.

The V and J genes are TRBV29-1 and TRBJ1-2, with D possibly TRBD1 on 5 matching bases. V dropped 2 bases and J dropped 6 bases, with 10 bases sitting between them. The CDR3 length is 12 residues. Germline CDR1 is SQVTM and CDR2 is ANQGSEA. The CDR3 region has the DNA TGCAGCGTTGAATCGGGGGACCATGGCTACACCTTC. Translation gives CSVESGDHGYTF.

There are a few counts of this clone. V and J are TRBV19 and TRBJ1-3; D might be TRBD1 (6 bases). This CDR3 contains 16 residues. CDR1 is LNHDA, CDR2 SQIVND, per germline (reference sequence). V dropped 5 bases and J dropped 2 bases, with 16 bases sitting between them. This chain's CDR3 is CASSLRIRDTGNTIYF. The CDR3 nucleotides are TGTGCCAGTAGTTTACGTATCCGGGACACTGGAAACACCATATATTTT.

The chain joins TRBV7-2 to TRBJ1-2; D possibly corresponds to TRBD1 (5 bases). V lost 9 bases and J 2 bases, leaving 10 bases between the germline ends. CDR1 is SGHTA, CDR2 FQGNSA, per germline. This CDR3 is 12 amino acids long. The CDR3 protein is CARRNRNYGYTF. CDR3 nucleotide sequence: TGTGCCAGGAGGAACAGGAACTATGGCTACACCTTC.

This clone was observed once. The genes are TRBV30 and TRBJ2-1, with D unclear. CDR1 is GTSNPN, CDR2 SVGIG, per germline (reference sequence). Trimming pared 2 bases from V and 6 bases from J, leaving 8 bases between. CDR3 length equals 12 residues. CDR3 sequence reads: CAWSRVINEQFF. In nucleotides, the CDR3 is TGTGCCTGGAGTCGGGTGATCAATGAGCAGTTCTTC.

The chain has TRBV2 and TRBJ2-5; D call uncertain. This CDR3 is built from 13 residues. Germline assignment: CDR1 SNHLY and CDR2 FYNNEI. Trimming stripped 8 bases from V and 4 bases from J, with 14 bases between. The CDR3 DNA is TGTGCCAGCTCAGCCCAGTCAGGAGAGACCCAGTACTTC. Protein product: CASSAQSGETQYF.

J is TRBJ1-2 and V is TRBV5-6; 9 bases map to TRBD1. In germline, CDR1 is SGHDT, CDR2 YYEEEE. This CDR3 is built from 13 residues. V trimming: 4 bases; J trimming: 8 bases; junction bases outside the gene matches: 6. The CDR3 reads CASSQTGGYGYTF. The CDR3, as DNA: TGTGCCAGCAGCCAGACAGGGGGATACGGCTACACCTTC.

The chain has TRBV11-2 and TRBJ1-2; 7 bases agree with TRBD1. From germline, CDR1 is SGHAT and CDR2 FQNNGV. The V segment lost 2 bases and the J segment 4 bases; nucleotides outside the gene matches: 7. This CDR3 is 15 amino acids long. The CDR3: CASSLNRDSTYGYTF. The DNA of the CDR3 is TGTGCCAGCAGCTTAAACCGGGACAGCACCTATGGCTACACCTTC.

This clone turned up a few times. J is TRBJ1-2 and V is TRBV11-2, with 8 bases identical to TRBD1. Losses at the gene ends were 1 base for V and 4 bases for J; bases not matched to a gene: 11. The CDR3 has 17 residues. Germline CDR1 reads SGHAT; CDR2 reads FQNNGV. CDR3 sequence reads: CASSLGRLGQAFYGYTF. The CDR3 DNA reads TGTGCCAGCAGCTTAGGGCGTTTGGGACAGGCTTTCTATGGCTACACCTTC.